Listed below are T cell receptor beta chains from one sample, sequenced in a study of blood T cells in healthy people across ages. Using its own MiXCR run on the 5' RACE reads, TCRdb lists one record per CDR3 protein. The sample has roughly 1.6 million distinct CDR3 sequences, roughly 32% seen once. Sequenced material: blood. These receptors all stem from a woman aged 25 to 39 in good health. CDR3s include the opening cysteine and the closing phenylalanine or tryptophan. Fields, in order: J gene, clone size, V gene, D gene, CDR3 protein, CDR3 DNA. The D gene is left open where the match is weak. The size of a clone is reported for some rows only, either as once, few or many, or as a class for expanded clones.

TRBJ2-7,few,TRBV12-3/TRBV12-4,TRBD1,CASSQWDRTYEQYF,TGTGCCAGCAGTCAGTGGGACAGAACCTACGAGCAGTACTTC
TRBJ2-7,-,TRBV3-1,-,CASNQGGAQADEQYF,TGTGCCAGCAACCAAGGTGGGGCGCAGGCCGACGAGCAGTACTTC
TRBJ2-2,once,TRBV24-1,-,CATSDLEGDYTGELFF,TGTGCCACCAGTGATTTGGAGGGGGATTACACCGGGGAGCTGTTTTTT
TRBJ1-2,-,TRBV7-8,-,CASSLAHSSNYGYTF,TGTGCCAGCAGCTTAGCGCATAGCAGTAACTATGGCTACACCTTC
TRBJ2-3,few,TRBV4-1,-,CASSQVGGGALNTQYF,TGCGCCAGCAGCCAAGTGGGAGGGGGCGCTTTGAATACGCAGTATTTT
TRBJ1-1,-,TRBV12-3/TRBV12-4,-,CASSLQGGATEAFF,TGTGCCAGCAGTTTACAGGGTGGGGCAACTGAAGCTTTCTTT
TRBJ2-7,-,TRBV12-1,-,CASSFAPRLGYEQYF,TGTGCCAGCAGCTTCGCACCTCGACTGGGCTACGAGCAGTACTTC
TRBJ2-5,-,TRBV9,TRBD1,CASSAPRGTEYQETQYF,TGTGCCAGCAGCGCACCCCGTGGGACAGAGTACCAAGAGACCCAGTACTTC
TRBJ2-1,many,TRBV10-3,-,CAIREPGGPSSYNEQFF,TGTGCCATCAGAGAGCCCGGGGGGCCAAGCTCCTACAATGAGCAGTTCTTC
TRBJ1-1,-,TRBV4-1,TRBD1,CASSPPTGAANTEAFF,TGCGCCAGCAGCCCACCTACAGGGGCGGCGAACACTGAAGCTTTCTTT
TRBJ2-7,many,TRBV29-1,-,CSVEDMGDYEQYF,TGCAGCGTTGAAGATATGGGCGACTACGAGCAGTACTTC
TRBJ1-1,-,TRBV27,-,CASTTGSKAEAFF,TGTGCCAGTACCACAGGGTCTAAGGCTGAAGCTTTCTTT
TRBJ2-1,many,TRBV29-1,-,CSVGGANEQFF,TGCAGCGTTGGGGGGGCGAATGAGCAGTTCTTC
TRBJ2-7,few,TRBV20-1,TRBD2,CSAEKGLARNEQYF,TGCAGTGCCGAAAAAGGACTAGCCCGGAACGAGCAGTACTTC
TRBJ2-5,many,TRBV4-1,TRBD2,CASSQEGLAAQETQYF,TGCGCCAGCAGCCAAGAGGGACTAGCGGCACAAGAGACCCAGTACTTC
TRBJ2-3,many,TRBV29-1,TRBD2,CSVVAGVGYTQYF,TGCAGCGTTGTGGCGGGAGTGGGGTATACGCAGTATTTT
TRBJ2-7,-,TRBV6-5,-,CDKGYEQYF,TGCGACAAAGGCTACGAGCAGTACTTC
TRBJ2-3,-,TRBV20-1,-,CSAGFVLEGNTQYF,TGCAGTGCGGGTTTTGTCCTCGAGGGGAATACGCAGTATTTT
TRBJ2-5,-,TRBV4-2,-,CASSPAASQETQYF,TGTGCCAGCAGCCCGGCCGCTAGTCAGGAGACCCAGTACTTC
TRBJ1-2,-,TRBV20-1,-,CSAPPQGPTSGIGYTF,TGCAGTGCTCCCCCACAGGGACCGACGTCGGGAATTGGCTACACCTTC
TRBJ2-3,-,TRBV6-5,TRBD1,CASSQTGGSHTDTQYF,TGTGCCAGCAGTCAAACAGGGGGGAGCCACACAGATACGCAGTATTTT
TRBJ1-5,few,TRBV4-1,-,CASSQADGGIQPQHF,TGCGCCAGCAGCCAAGCCGACGGGGGGATTCAGCCCCAGCATTTT
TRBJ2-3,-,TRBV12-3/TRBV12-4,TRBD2,CAGSLVLAGGTDTQYF,TGTGCCGGCAGTTTGGTGCTAGCGGGAGGCACAGATACGCAGTATTTT
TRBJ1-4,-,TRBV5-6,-,CASSTDDRSELFF,TGTGCCAGCAGTACAGATGACAGGTCGGAACTGTTTTTT